Sequencing of this T cell receptor beta chain was carried out in a study of blood T cell repertoires in COVID-19 (TCRdb year 2020). Study-wide context: Collaborator samples came from the United States, Italy and Spain and covered acute and convalescent phases of COVID-19. The dataset comprised deeply sampled blood TCRbeta repertoires from subjects exposed to, actively infected with, or recovered from COVID-19. Where HLA class I and class II types were available, the types were taken from metadata supplied by the sample provider, not from assay-based typing. The repertoires were made available in a free public database intended to serve as a resource for research on the immune response to SARS-CoV-2. The prospective study material was composed of cDNA or gDNA derived from T cells, B-cell-depleted T cells, or PBMCs. The samples were drawn from two sources: the first 160 participants of the ongoing ImmuneRACE study, and over 1,000 subjects contributed by 6 global collaborators. Nearly every sample came with metadata listing a de-identified subject ID, COVID-19 status, age in years and sex. The investigation overall reported the following: The amount of clinical and demographic metadata varied by source and participant and was provided uncurated.

The immunoSEQ Assay, a bias-controlled multiplex PCR, was used to amplify TCRbeta CDR3 regions from genomic DNA. The original pipeline was this. Within the assay, amplification of reference gene primers was used to estimate how many nucleated cells each sample contained. Sequence reads were collapsed and filtered to measure the absolute abundance of every unique TCRbeta CDR3 rearrangement. For each sample, productive Simpson clonality was calculated as the square root of Simpson's diversity index across productive rearrangements. TCRdb provides this immuneACCESS table in a form limited to in-frame rearrangements. Some clones are lacking; in checked studies, under half of them reflect an unresolved V gene, and why the rest are absent is not known. D and trimming were read from the DNA, whereas the V and J calls and clone size are those reported in that table. The sample contains about 220,000 clones, about 86% of them found a single time. The ten largest account for roughly 14% of the sample.

As for this clone: The clone's antigen remains unknown. No much larger clonotype is one base removed from it; base qualities were not supplied.

Participants in the prospective study were aged about 18 to 95 years, lived in 24 United States geographic areas, and enrolled through a virtual design. Cohort assignment in the prospective study relied on participant-reported clinical history from a screening survey and a study questionnaire. Each participant in the prospective study had whole blood, serum and a nasopharyngeal or oropharyngeal swab collected by mobile phlebotomists. Additional blood draws and questionnaires over an approximately two-month period could optionally be provided by prospective study participants. Before DNA extraction, blood samples from the prospective study were shipped at room temperature or frozen. The sequence was obtained from a woman between 45 and 60 years old with acute COVID-19. Sequenced: PBMCs or T cells enriched from blood (not recorded which).

The CDR3 protein sequence reads: CASSQEIGANYGYTF. In nucleotide form, the sequence is TGTGCCAGCAGCCAAGAAATCGGGGCTAACTATGGCTACACCTTC. This sequence uses TRBV4-2 and TRBJ1-2; there is no confident call for the D gene. Trimming at the junction amounts to 0 bases on V and 0 bases on J, and the germline ends lie 8 bases apart. Taken from the germline V gene, the CDR1 and CDR2 loops are LGHNA and YNFKEQ. Counted from cysteine to phenylalanine, this CDR3 has 15 amino acids. Only the CDR3 portion is preserved as DNA: 45 bases, with reading frame beginning at the first base.